Presented here are 10 T cell receptor beta chains from one specimen sequenced in a study of cytomegalovirus exposure and HLA in healthy donors. Primers: 60 Vbeta forward and 13 Jbeta reverse. The repertoire was sequenced with immunoSEQ multiplex PCR; TCRdb's copy has only in-frame clones and lacks some. The top ten hold about 6% of the sample, which has under 200,000 clones, roughly 84% seen once. The sequenced sample was PBMCs. The receptors shown here come from a man in his forties or fifties in good health and CMV-seropositive.

The rearrangement uses TRBV2 and TRBJ2-3, with 10 bases fitting TRBD1. The CDR3 consists of 13 residues. Germline assignment: CDR1 SNHLY and CDR2 FYNNEI. V gave up 8 bases and J gave up 5 bases; unmatched junction bases: 4. This CDR3 is CASETGGLDTQYF. The CDR3 DNA reads as TGTGCCAGCGAGACAGGGGGCCTAGATACGCAGTATTTT.

CDR3 nucleotides: TGCGCCAGCAGCCCGAGTAGCACTGAAGCTTTCTTT. It is translated as CASSPSSTEAFF. The genes are TRBV5-1 and TRBJ1-1, with no clear D. The CDR3 consists of 12 residues. Germline CDR1 and CDR2: SGHRS and YFSETQ. V was cut by 4 bases and J by 4 bases, with 8 bases left in between.

The V call is TRBV11-3, the J call TRBJ2-3; 7 nucleotides agree with TRBD1. Looked up from germline, CDR1 is SGHNT and CDR2 is YENEEA. Trimming took 6 bases from V and 0 from J; bases not matched to a gene: 6. This CDR3 contains 15 residues. Here the CDR3 DNA reads TGTGCCAGCAGTATACAGGGGTTAAGCACAGATACGCAGTATTTT. It encodes CASSIQGLSTDTQYF.

V usage is TRBV11-2 and J usage is TRBJ1-4, with a weak D call TRBD1 (5 bases). The CDR3 length is 13 residues. Germline-derived CDR1 and CDR2 are SGHAT and FQNNGV. V shed 5 bases and J shed 7 bases, with 11 bases lying between them. CDR3 amino acids: CASSPTETEKLFF. CDR3 sequence (DNA): TGTGCCAGCAGCCCGACAGAGACTGAAAAACTGTTTTTT.

This chain uses TRBV7-9 with TRBJ2-4; D ambiguous. Looked up from germline, CDR1 is SEHNR and CDR2 is FQNEAQ (reference sequence). The CDR3 extends over 14 amino acids. Trimming cost V 4 bases and J 1 base, with 8 bases left between them. The CDR3 region is CASSSGPAKNIQYF. The CDR3 DNA reads TGTGCCAGCAGCTCAGGTCCGGCCAAAAACATTCAGTACTTC.

The genes are TRBV4-1 and TRBJ2-7, with D hard to call. The CDR3 covers 14 residues. The V gene's germline CDR1 is MGHRA and CDR2 YSYEKL. Trimming pared 5 bases from V and 5 bases from J, leaving 16 bases between. The CDR3 here is CASSLPSSPHEQYF. In DNA form, the CDR3 reads TGCGCCAGCAGCTTACCTTCAAGCCCCCACGAGCAGTACTTC.

This clone was seen a single time. The chain joins TRBV6-6 to TRBJ1-1; the D is unclear. The germline V gene has CDR1 MNHNY and CDR2 SVGAGI (reference sequence). V was clipped by 7 bases and J by 1 base, with 16 bases between them. The CDR3 is made up of 15 amino acids. CDR3 in DNA: TGTGCCAGCATCCCGGAGTATGGGTCGAACACTGAAGCTTTCTTT. It is translated as CASIPEYGSNTEAFF.

The chain joins TRBV5-1 to TRBJ1-1, with a weak D call TRBD1 (5 bases). Trimming took 3 bases from V and 5 from J, leaving 11 bases between them. This CDR3 is built from 13 residues. Per germline, CDR1 SGHRS and CDR2 YFSETQ. The CDR3 DNA reads as TGCGCCAGCAGCTGGTGGGGGGGAACTGAAGCTTTCTTT. Translated, it gives CASSWWGGTEAFF.

The gene calls are TRBV7-2 and TRBJ2-3; D remains unclear. Trimming removed 5 bases at V and 2 bases at J, with 14 bases between. CDR1 is SGHTA and CDR2 is FQGNSA in the germline V gene. The CDR3 is 15 residues long. CDR3 sequence reads: CASSHSWRNTDTQYF. The CDR3 nucleotides read TGTGCCAGCAGCCACTCCTGGCGGAACACAGATACGCAGTATTTT.

The chain couples TRBV19 to TRBJ2-1; tentative D call: TRBD2 (5 bases). CDR1 is LNHDA and CDR2 is SQIVND in the germline V gene (reference sequence). CDR3 length equals 15 residues. Trimming shortened V by 3 bases and J by 3 bases, and 12 bases separated the two germline ends. The CDR3: CASSIGRTGYNEQFF. CDR3 DNA: TGTGCCAGTAGTATCGGTCGGACTGGCTACAATGAGCAGTTCTTC.